The 30 T cell receptor beta chains in this list originate from one sample, sequenced in a study of blood T cells in healthy people across ages. Combining a sample-barcoded 5' primer with a J-beta primer mix, a second PCR ran for about 6 to 11 cycles. TCRdb itself ran the 5' RACE reads through MiXCR, one entry per CDR3 protein. The repertoire holds 870,000 or so distinct CDR3 sequences, with under 35% as singletons. The source material was blood. These receptor sequences come from a woman of 80 years or more in good health.

About this clonotype itself: Since a much larger clone is just one base distant, this may be a read error. The chain uses TRBV20-1 and TRBJ2-5; TRBD2 aligns across 11 bases. This CDR3 is 15 amino acids long. Germline values: CDR1 DFQATT, CDR2 SNEGSKA (reference sequence). Trimming took 6 bases from V and 4 from J; bases not matched to a gene: 10. CDR3: CSAQTSGDHRETQYF. The CDR3 coding sequence is TGCAGTGCCCAGACTAGCGGGGACCATAGAGAGACCCAGTACTTC.

This clonotype has more than one count but fewer than ten. This sequence joins TRBV7-2 and TRBJ1-1, with D unclear. The CDR3 sequence is 14 residues long. Germline assignment: CDR1 SGHTA and CDR2 FQGNSA. V was trimmed by 1 base and J by 4 bases, leaving 10 bases between them. The CDR3 coding sequence is TGTGCCAGCAGCTTAGGTCGGGAACGCACTGAAGCTTTCTTT. This encodes CASSLGRERTEAFF.

This clonotype was observed many times. The rearrangement links TRBV20-1 to TRBJ1-6; weak D call: TRBD1 (6 bases). This CDR3 spans 15 amino acids. Germline loops: CDR1 DFQATT, CDR2 SNEGSKA (reference sequence). Between the trimmed V and J ends, which lost 0 bases and 4 bases, there was a span of 10 bases. The CDR3 DNA follows: TGCAGTGCTAGAGATTGGGGGCAGTATAATTCACCCCTCCACTTT. It yields the protein CSARDWGQYNSPLHF.

J is TRBJ1-1 and V is TRBV20-1; TRBD1 agrees at 12 bases. V was pared by 2 bases and J by 3 bases, with 10 bases of the junction left unmatched. The CDR3 has 17 residues. Germline V gene data show CDR1 as DFQATT and CDR2 as SNEGSKA (reference sequence). This CDR3 is CSARQSGQGAPYTEAFF. For the CDR3, the DNA is TGCAGTGCTAGACAATCGGGACAGGGGGCGCCTTACACTGAAGCTTTCTTT.

On this clonotype: A much larger clonotype is one base distant, so this may be a read error. The V gene is TRBV5-1, the J gene TRBJ2-7; 8 nucleotides agree with TRBD2. This CDR3 is 15 amino acids long. From germline, CDR1 is SGHRS and CDR2 YFSETQ. V shed 0 bases, J shed 7 bases, and the junction held 9 bases outside the gene matches. Here the CDR3 DNA reads TGCGCCAGCAGCTTGGATGGCGGGGGGCACAATGAGCAGTACTTC. It specifies CASSLDGGGHNEQYF. The whole variable domain, filled in from reference TRBV5-1 and TRBJ2-7, reads KAGVTQTPRYLIKTRGQQVTLSCSPISGHRSVSWYQQTPGQGLQFLFEYFSETQRNKGNFPGRFSGRQFSNSRSEMNVSTLELGDSALYLCASSLDGGGHNEQYFGPGTRLTVT.

V is TRBV19 and J is TRBJ2-5, with TRBD1 matching 11 bases. Germline CDR1 reads LNHDA; CDR2 reads SQIVND (reference sequence). The CDR3 is made up of 15 amino acids. V gave up 6 bases and J gave up 5 bases; unmatched junction bases: 8. The CDR3: CASRSSGTGGETQYF. The CDR3 DNA follows: TGTGCCAGTAGATCTTCCGGGACAGGGGGGGAGACCCAGTACTTC.

This clonotype was seen a few times. The chain recombines TRBV4-1 with TRBJ2-4; D might be TRBD2 (5 bases). The V and J ends lost 8 bases and 13 bases respectively, with 21 bases between them. Germline V CDR1 and CDR2: MGHRA, YSYEKL. This CDR3 has 13 residues. The CDR3 reads CASGSGTICGQYF. The CDR3 DNA follows: TGCGCCAGCGGCTCAGGCACCATCTGCGGGCAGTACTTC.

The rearrangement links TRBV28 to TRBJ2-3; perhaps TRBD1 as D (6 bases). CDR3 size: 15 residues. V shed 5 bases and J shed 0 bases, with 12 bases lying between them. Germline V gene sequence: CDR1 MDHEN, CDR2 SYDVKM. CDR3 region: CASSAGQSSTDTQYF. For the CDR3, the DNA is TGTGCCAGCAGTGCCGGACAGAGCAGCACAGATACGCAGTATTTT.

This clonotype was recorded at least ten times. The rearrangement links TRBV24-1 to TRBJ2-3, with D possibly called TRBD1 or TRBD2 (5 bases each). V lost 2 bases, J lost 0 bases, and 11 bases lay in between. Germline values: CDR1 KGHDR, CDR2 SFDVKD. There are 16 residues in the CDR3. CDR3 sequence (DNA): TGTGCCACCAGTGATTACCCGGGACCCAGCACAGATACGCAGTATTTT. Its translation: CATSDYPGPSTDTQYF.

J is TRBJ2-3 and V is TRBV12-3 or TRBV12-4; 11 bases are shared with TRBD1. V gave up 3 bases and J gave up 4 bases; unmatched junction bases: 24. The CDR3 has 22 amino acids. The CDR3 loop reads CASSFRRDKTFGQGASSDTQYF. CDR3 nucleotide sequence: TGTGCCAGCAGTTTCCGGAGAGACAAGACATTCGGACAGGGGGCTTCTTCAGATACGCAGTATTTT.

Many counts were recorded for this clonotype. The V and J genes are TRBV7-2 and TRBJ2-1, with TRBD1 matching over 9 bases. The CDR3 spans 15 residues. The V gene's germline CDR1 is SGHTA and CDR2 FQGNSA. Unmatched junction bases numbered 2, after V lost 1 base and J lost 4 bases. CDR3 region: CASSLGDREYNEQFF. CDR3 DNA sequence: TGTGCCAGCAGCTTAGGGGACAGGGAGTACAATGAGCAGTTCTTC.

Worth noting for this clonotype: A much larger clone differs from this one at a single base, so this may be a read error. The chain has TRBV5-6 and TRBJ2-7; D may match TRBD1 or TRBD2 (7 bases each). The ends were cut back, 4 bases at V and 7 bases at J, with 15 bases in the middle. The CDR3 spans 13 residues. Germline V gives CDR1 SGHDT, CDR2 YYEEEE. The CDR3 spells CASSPGGANEQYF. The CDR3, as DNA: TGTGCCAGCAGCCCAGGGGGGGCTAATGAGCAGTACTTC.

The genes are TRBV12-3 or TRBV12-4 and TRBJ1-4; TRBD1 might be the D (5 bases). The CDR3 consists of 16 residues. V lost 3 bases and J 3 bases, leaving 14 bases between the germline ends. The CDR3 protein is CASSFGTGKANEKLFF. The CDR3, as DNA: TGTGCCAGCAGTTTTGGGACGGGAAAAGCTAATGAAAAACTGTTTTTT.

This clonotype was seen many times. This chain joins TRBV7-2 and TRBJ2-1; 7 bases agree with TRBD2. Germline V lookup: CDR1 SGHTA, CDR2 FQGNSA. The CDR3 length is 15 residues. Trimming cost V 5 bases and J 4 bases; bases outside gene matches: 8. In nucleotides, the CDR3 is TGTGCCAGCAGCATCCCCGGGACTACTTACAATGAGCAGTTCTTC. As protein: CASSIPGTTYNEQFF.

This clonotype has ten or more counts. The chain links TRBV10-3 to TRBJ1-1; unclear D gene. CDR3 length: 15 residues. The germline V gene encodes CDR1 ENHRY and CDR2 SYGVKD. Deletions cut 6 bases from V and 3 bases from J, with 17 bases between. The CDR3 loop reads CAISLGSGWDTEAFF. In nucleotides, the CDR3 is TGTGCCATCAGCCTCGGGTCGGGGTGGGACACTGAAGCTTTCTTT.

This clonotype was picked up a small number of times. V is TRBV7-2 and J is TRBJ2-5; D call uncertain. Near its end, the DNA agrees better with TRBJ2-7, so the J call may be wrong. This CDR3 is built from 13 residues. The germline gives CDR1 SGHTA, CDR2 FQGNSA. The CDR3 nucleotides are TGTGCCAGCAGCTCCTCCCCTTACTACGAGCAGTACTTC. This translates into CASSSSPYYEQYF.

This clonotype was counted between two and nine times. The rearrangement joins TRBV20-1 to TRBJ1-1, with a weak D call TRBD1 (5 bases). The CDR3 extends over 13 amino acids. Trimming shortened V by 2 bases and J by 4 bases, and 11 bases separated the two germline ends. Germline CDR1 is DFQATT and CDR2 is SNEGSKA (reference sequence). CDR3 in DNA: TGCAGTGCTAGAATTTTGGGGGGCACTGAAGCTTTCTTT. This translates into CSARILGGTEAFF.

This clonotype was picked up a small number of times. The CDR3 loop is CASSQEIRGLGTQYF. CDR3 coding DNA: TGTGCCAGCAGCCAAGAAATTCGGGGCTTGGGGACCCAGTACTTC. The chain couples TRBV3-1 to TRBJ2-5, with D perhaps being TRBD1 or TRBD2 (5 bases each). Deletions cut 0 bases from V and 7 bases from J, with 15 bases between. The germline gives CDR1 LGHDT, CDR2 YNNKEL (reference sequence). This CDR3 spans 15 amino acids.

As concerns this clonotype: A clone one base away is much larger, so this may be a read error. The chain links TRBV7-8 to TRBJ2-1; TRBD2 is a possible D gene (6 bases). Looked up from germline, CDR1 is SGHVS and CDR2 is FQNEAQ. The CDR3 totals 15 residues. For the CDR3, the DNA is TGTGCCAGCAGCTTGGGCGGGGACCCCTACAATCAGCAGTTCTTC. Translated, it gives CASSLGGDPYNQQFF.

This clonotype has at least ten counts. The chain carries TRBV20-1 and TRBJ2-3; no clear D. The V gene's germline CDR1 is DFQATT and CDR2 SNEGSKA (reference sequence). The length of the CDR3 is 11 residues. V was trimmed by 1 base and J by 3 bases, leaving 2 bases between them. The CDR3 region is CSARVTDTQYF. DNA of the CDR3: TGCAGTGCTAGAGTGACAGATACGCAGTATTTT.

This clonotype was seen many times. The genes are TRBV7-2 and TRBJ2-1; D gene unclear. The CDR3 runs 13 residues. The V and J ends lost 2 bases and 7 bases respectively, with 9 bases between them. Germline CDR1 reads SGHTA; CDR2 reads FQGNSA. CDR3 amino acids: CASSLQGNNEQFF. In DNA form, the CDR3 reads TGTGCCAGCAGCTTACAAGGGAATAATGAGCAGTTCTTC.

This chain connects TRBV6-5 to TRBJ2-2; perhaps TRBD1 as D (5 bases). V was pared by 6 bases and J by 3 bases, with 11 bases between. The CDR3 is 14 amino acids. From germline, CDR1 is MNHEY and CDR2 SVGAGI. The CDR3 here is CASRTGHYTGELFF. DNA of the CDR3: TGTGCCAGCAGAACAGGACACTACACCGGGGAGCTGTTTTTT.

This clonotype was observed a few times. The chain joins TRBV6-6 to TRBJ2-5, with TRBD2 matching over 7 bases. V shed 5 bases and J 11 bases; nucleotides not matched to a gene: 8. The length of the CDR3 is 12 residues. Germline values: CDR1 MNHNY, CDR2 SVGAGI (reference sequence). CDR3 amino acids: CASSTGTIEQYF. The DNA for the CDR3 is TGTGCCAGCAGTACTGGGACTATTGAGCAGTACTTC.

This clonotype was detected a few times. The chain has TRBV25-1 and TRBJ2-3; weak D call: TRBD1 (6 bases). The ends were cut back, 6 bases at V and 6 bases at J, with 13 bases in the middle. Germline values: CDR1 MGHDK, CDR2 SYGVNS. The length of the CDR3 is 13 residues. The CDR3 coding sequence is TGTGCCAGCAGCATCACAGGGACCGATACGCAGTATTTT. Its protein is CASSITGTDTQYF.

The chain is built from TRBV10-3 and TRBJ1-3, with TRBD1 matching 8 bases. Germline CDR1 is ENHRY and CDR2 is SYGVKD. CDR3 length equals 16 residues. After removal of 3 bases from V and 0 bases from J, the junction contained 4 bases not matched to a gene. The CDR3 bases are TGTGCCATCAGTGACCCCGGACAGGGCTCTGGAAACACCATATATTTT. Translating gives CAISDPGQGSGNTIYF.

V and J are TRBV7-9 and TRBJ1-1; D is unresolved. The CDR3 sequence is 13 residues long. Trimming took off 1 base at V and 7 bases at J, with 10 bases between the two ends. CDR1 is SEHNR, CDR2 FQNEAQ, per germline (reference sequence). The CDR3 reads CASSLDNGVEAFF. CDR3 DNA: TGTGCCAGCAGCTTAGATAATGGAGTTGAAGCTTTCTTT.

This clonotype was observed once. The CDR3 loop is CAIRSSTRDEQFF. CDR3 in DNA: TGTGCCATTCGTAGCTCCACCCGCGATGAGCAGTTCTTC. V is TRBV6-2 or TRBV6-3 and J is TRBJ2-1; D uncertain. The V and J ends lost 10 bases and 8 bases respectively, with 18 bases between them. This CDR3 is built from 13 residues. Germline loops: CDR1 MNHEY, CDR2 SVGEGT.

This clonotype was recorded a few times. One end of the junction is discordant with germline, which a read error may explain. The chain combines TRBV7-2 with TRBJ2-1; D is unclear. Germline V gives CDR1 SGHTA, CDR2 FQGNSA. The CDR3 runs 13 residues. DNA of the CDR3: TGTGCCGGCAGCTTAGATCGTCGAAATGAGCAGTTCTTC. Its translation: CAGSLDRRNEQFF.

This clonotype has ten or more counts. J is TRBJ2-1 and V is TRBV7-6; 10 positions agree with TRBD1. V trimming: 1 base; J trimming: 7 bases; junction bases outside the gene matches: 7. Germline CDR1 is SGHVS and CDR2 is FNYEAQ. The CDR3 covers 16 residues. CDR3 coding DNA: TGTGCCAGCAGCTTAGAGGGACAGGGGACCTGGAATGAGCAGTTCTTC. Residues: CASSLEGQGTWNEQFF.

The sample holds many counts of this clonotype. This rearrangement joins TRBV20-1 to TRBJ2-1, with 9 nucleotides matching TRBD2. V lost 4 bases to trimming and J lost 6 bases; unmatched junction nucleotides: 10. The CDR3 consists of 15 residues. Looked up from germline, CDR1 is DFQATT and CDR2 is SNEGSKA (reference sequence). The CDR3, as DNA: TGCAGTGCTACGACCGGGACTAGCTCGAGCAATGAGCAGTTCTTC. Translated, it gives CSATTGTSSSNEQFF.